These 32 T cell receptor beta chains share one sample of origin, sequenced in a study of OX40 agonist ivuxolimab in advanced cancers. Clones were sequenced by immunoSEQ multiplex PCR, and TCRdb holds only the in-frame ones, with some missing. The profile shows roughly 63,000 clones, 70% to 90% of them singletons. The source was CD4+ or CD8+ T cells sorted from blood, collected in a trial of the OX40 agonist ivuxolimab. The receptors shown here come from an adult with an advanced solid tumor such as melanoma, head and neck, liver or kidney cancer.

The chain employs TRBV2 and TRBJ2-1; 11 bases align to TRBD1. CDR3 length: 16 residues. J gave up 7 bases and V 8 bases, and 13 bases lay outside the gene matches. Germline CDR1 and CDR2: SNHLY and FYNNEI. The CDR3 region has the DNA TGTGCCAGCCGTGCGCGGGACAGGGGGAATGTAAATGAGCAGTTCTTC. Protein: CASRARDRGNVNEQFF.

V is TRBV5-1 and J is TRBJ1-1, with D unresolved. CDR1 and CDR2 (germline): SGHRS, YFSETQ. Deletions cut 2 bases from V and 1 base from J, with 12 bases between. There are 15 residues in the CDR3. CDR3 in DNA: TGCGCCAGCAGCTTACGAACTCCCACGAACACTGAAGCTTTCTTT. This codes for CASSLRTPTNTEAFF.

The CDR3 loop is CASSYRGVYNEQFF. DNA for the CDR3: TGTGCCAGCAGTTACAGAGGTGTCTACAATGAGCAGTTCTTC. This sequence joins TRBV6-5 and TRBJ2-1, with D unclear. The V end was cut by 2 bases, the J end by 3 bases, with 8 bases between. CDR1 is MNHEY and CDR2 is SVGAGI in the germline V gene. This CDR3 region has 14 residues.

This clone was counted once. The gene calls are TRBV9 and TRBJ1-4; the D gene is possibly TRBD1 (5 bases). Trimming removed 3 bases from V and 7 bases from J, with 10 bases in between. CDR3 size: 13 residues. Looked up from germline, CDR1 is SGDLS and CDR2 is YYNGEE. CDR3: CASSAGPGEKLFF. The CDR3 DNA follows: TGTGCCAGCAGCGCAGGGCCGGGTGAAAAACTGTTTTTT.

The gene calls are TRBV6-6 and TRBJ2-7; D gene uncertain. This CDR3 region has 12 residues. V lost 9 bases and J lost 4, with 13 bases in between. CDR1 and CDR2 from the germline V gene are MNHNY and SVGAGI (reference sequence). For the CDR3, the DNA is TGTGCCAGTCAGGACGGTGGATACGAGCAGTACGTC. This gives the protein CASQDGGYEQYV.

The chain couples TRBV6-6 to TRBJ1-4; 7 bases map to TRBD1. Germline values: CDR1 MNHNY, CDR2 SVGAGI (reference sequence). This CDR3 spans 16 amino acids. V lost 4 bases and J lost 8; bases outside the gene matches: 13. CDR3 bases: TGTGCCAGCAGTTTACCCGCGCAGGGGGAAGGAGAAAAACTGTTTTTT. Translating gives CASSLPAQGEGEKLFF.

J is TRBJ1-5 and V is TRBV10-3; D is possibly TRBD1 (5 bases). This CDR3 region has 12 residues. Deletions cut 8 bases from V and 4 bases from J, with 9 bases between. CDR1 ENHRY and CDR2 SYGVKD come from the germline V gene. The CDR3 DNA reads TGTGCCATCGGGGACGTAAATCAGCCCCAGCATTTT. Translating it yields CAIGDVNQPQHF.

The CDR3 loop reads CASRMGSLGNQPQHF. The CDR3 region has the DNA TGTGCCAGCAGGATGGGAAGTCTTGGCAATCAGCCCCAGCATTTT. J is TRBJ1-5 and V is TRBV27; D is undetermined. Trimming removed 6 bases from V and 2 bases from J, with 14 bases in between. The CDR3 contains 15 residues. Germline V gene lookup returns CDR1 MNHEY and CDR2 SMNVEV (reference sequence).

The chain joins TRBV7-6 to TRBJ2-6; D uncertain. Trimming took 5 bases from V and 1 from J, leaving 9 bases between them. This CDR3 spans 15 amino acids. From germline, CDR1 is SGHVS and CDR2 FNYEAQ. The CDR3 here is CASSTGLSGANVLTF. The CDR3, as DNA: TGTGCCAGCAGCACGGGCCTTTCTGGGGCCAACGTCCTGACTTTC.

The chain combines TRBV18 with TRBJ2-2, with a tentative D call TRBD2 (6 bases). The CDR3 contains 16 residues. The ends were cut back, 3 bases at V and 0 bases at J, with 11 bases in the middle. Germline V gives CDR1 KGHSH, CDR2 LQKENI. For the CDR3, the DNA is TGTGCCAGCTCACCCCAGGAGGGCCCGAACACCGGGGAGCTGTTTTTT. This translates into CASSPQEGPNTGELFF.

The gene calls are TRBV10-3 and TRBJ1-2; D is unclear. The CDR3 has 13 residues. Germline loops: CDR1 ENHRY, CDR2 SYGVKD. With 3 bases removed from V and 8 bases from J, the gap between germline ends came to 13 bases. The CDR3 loop reads CAISDLGGRGYTF. For the CDR3, the DNA is TGTGCCATCAGTGATTTGGGAGGGAGAGGCTACACCTTC.

The chain employs TRBV29-1 and TRBJ2-2, with D hard to call. Trimming cost V 5 bases and J 6 bases, with 10 bases left between them. This CDR3 region has 12 residues. Germline V gene sequence: CDR1 SQVTM, CDR2 ANQGSEA. The CDR3: CSVYQESGELFF. The CDR3 DNA reads as TGCAGCGTTTATCAGGAATCCGGGGAGCTGTTTTTT.

The V and J genes are TRBV23-1 and TRBJ1-4; no definite D call. TRBV23-1 is given ORF status, its function remaining uncertain. This CDR3 contains 16 residues. V lost 7 bases and J lost 0, with 15 bases in between. The CDR3 here is CASIPAPAATNEKLFF. DNA of the CDR3: TGCGCCAGCATTCCGGCTCCCGCCGCAACTAATGAAAAACTGTTTTTT.

The chain is built from TRBV2 and TRBJ2-1; D is unclear. With 1 base removed from V and 8 bases from J, the gap between germline ends came to 9 bases. This CDR3 region has 13 residues. Germline-derived CDR1 and CDR2 are SNHLY and FYNNEI. This CDR3 is CASSEETADEQFF. CDR3 bases: TGTGCCAGCAGTGAAGAGACGGCCGATGAGCAGTTCTTC. The variable domain in full, completed from reference TRBV2 and TRBJ2-1, reads EPEVTQTPSHQVTQMGQEVILRCVPISNHLYFYWYRQILGQKVEFLVSFYNNEISEKSEIFDDQFSVERPDGSNFTLKIRSTKLEDSAMYFCASSEETADEQFFGPGTRLTVL.

V is TRBV19 and J is TRBJ1-1; possible D gene TRBD1, 5 bases. With 5 bases removed from V and 10 bases from J, the gap between germline ends came to 11 bases. Germline V gene sequence: CDR1 LNHDA, CDR2 SQIVND (reference sequence). The CDR3 contains 11 residues. CDR3 sequence (DNA): TGTGCCAGTAGTTTCGACAGTCGAGCTTTCTTT. This sequence encodes CASSFDSRAFF.

The CDR3 DNA follows: TGTGCCAGCAGCCCGGGTGGGGGTATTTCCTACAATGAGCAGTTCTTC. Its protein is CASSPGGGISYNEQFF. The J gene is TRBJ2-1, the V gene TRBV5-6, with D perhaps matching TRBD1 or TRBD2 (5 bases each). CDR1 SGHDT and CDR2 YYEEEE come from the germline V gene. The V gene lost 4 bases and the J gene lost 1 base, with 15 bases spanning the gap. The CDR3 covers 16 residues. The full variable domain, rest sourced from reference TRBV5-6 and TRBJ2-1, is DAGVTQSPTHLIKTRGQQVTLRCSPKSGHDTVSWYQQALGQGPQFIFQYYEEEERQRGNFPDRFSGHQFPNYSSELNVNALLLGDSALYLCASSPGGGISYNEQFFGPGTRLTVL.

The chain joins TRBV5-1 to TRBJ2-3; 16 bases line up with TRBD2. CDR3 length: 19 amino acids. J lost 0 bases, V lost 2 bases, and 6 bases had no gene match. CDR1 is SGHRS and CDR2 is YFSETQ in the germline V gene. The DNA for the CDR3 is TGCGCCAGCAGCTTATTGGGACTAGCGGGAGGGCCGAGCACAGATACGCAGTATTTT. This translates into CASSLLGLAGGPSTDTQYF.

The CDR3 loop is CASSVDRANQPQHF. CDR3 nucleotides: TGTGCCAGCAGCGTAGACAGGGCGAATCAGCCCCAGCATTTT. The chain employs TRBV9 and TRBJ1-5, with D maybe TRBD1 (6 bases). The CDR3 is made up of 14 amino acids. The V end lost 0 bases, the J end lost 4 bases, and 8 bases lay between the germline ends. Germline loops: CDR1 SGDLS, CDR2 YYNGEE.

The chain recombines TRBV19 with TRBJ2-1; 7 nucleotides align to TRBD1. The germline V gene has CDR1 LNHDA and CDR2 SQIVND (reference sequence). Trimming removed 5 bases from V and 2 bases from J; junction bases left unmatched: 3. The CDR3 has 14 amino acids. The CDR3 loop is CASSLGTAYNEQFF. The CDR3 region has the DNA TGTGCCAGTAGTTTGGGGACAGCCTACAATGAGCAGTTCTTC.

The chain employs TRBV9 and TRBJ1-2; 8 nucleotides agree with TRBD1. After removal of 4 bases from V and 3 bases from J, the junction contained 11 bases not matched to a gene. Looked up from germline, CDR1 is SGDLS and CDR2 is YYNGEE. This CDR3 spans 16 amino acids. This CDR3 reads CASSSPPTGAHYGYTF. The DNA for the CDR3 is TGTGCCAGCAGCTCCCCCCCGACAGGGGCGCACTATGGCTACACCTTC.

V gene TRBV2 combines with J gene TRBJ2-4, with a possible D match to TRBD2 (5 bases). With 10 bases removed from V and 6 bases from J, the gap between germline ends came to 22 bases. There are 15 residues in the CDR3. The germline gives CDR1 SNHLY, CDR2 FYNNEI. CDR3: CATTSREGRGNIQYF. The DNA of the CDR3 is TGTGCCACCACTTCTCGAGAGGGCCGGGGAAACATTCAGTACTTC. The full variable domain, with the rest looked up from reference TRBV2 and TRBJ2-4, is EPEVTQTPSHQVTQMGQEVILRCVPISNHLYFYWYRQILGQKVEFLVSFYNNEISEKSEIFDDQFSVERPDGSNFTLKIRSTKLEDSAMYFCATTSREGRGNIQYFGAGTRLSVL.

The chain couples TRBV4-1 to TRBJ1-1, with D maybe TRBD1 (6 bases). Germline V CDR1 and CDR2: MGHRA, YSYEKL. The CDR3 sequence is 14 residues long. V lost 4 bases and J lost 4, with 13 bases in between. The chain's CDR3 is CASSPVGGATEAFF. The CDR3 DNA is TGCGCCAGCAGCCCCGTGGGGGGGGCCACTGAAGCTTTCTTT.

The J gene is TRBJ1-2, the V gene TRBV6-5; the match to TRBD1 covers 8 bases. This CDR3 region has 15 residues. Germline V gene lookup returns CDR1 MNHEY and CDR2 SVGAGI. The junction had 16 bases not matched to a gene; V was cut back by 11 bases and J by 5 bases. The CDR3 DNA sequence: TGTGCCTCGACAGGGGCTCCCTGGGTAGAATATGGCTACACCTTC. Amino acid sequence: CASTGAPWVEYGYTF.

The chain is built from TRBV9 and TRBJ2-3; 8 bases match TRBD2. Per germline, CDR1 SGDLS and CDR2 YYNGEE. V gave up 4 bases and J gave up 3 bases; unmatched junction bases: 7. The CDR3 extends over 15 amino acids. This chain's CDR3 is CASSPGVAGTDTQYF. CDR3 in DNA: TGTGCCAGCAGCCCCGGAGTAGCGGGAACAGATACGCAGTATTTT.

The chain is built from TRBV7-9 and TRBJ2-5; D possibly matches TRBD1 or TRBD2 (5 bases each). Deletions cut 5 bases from V and 5 bases from J, with 12 bases between. The CDR3 is 13 residues long. Germline-derived CDR1 and CDR2 are SEHNR and FQNEAQ (reference sequence). The CDR3 sequence is CASSPGLGETQYF. CDR3 bases: TGTGCCAGCAGCCCGGGGCTCGGGGAGACCCAGTACTTC.

The chain is built from TRBV19 and TRBJ2-7; no clear D gene. The CDR3 has 13 amino acids. Germline V gene data show CDR1 as LNHDA and CDR2 as SQIVND (reference sequence). V lost 1 base to trimming and J lost 2 bases, with 6 bases between them. CDR3 DNA sequence: TGTGCCAGTAGTATAGGACCTACCTACGAGCAGTACGTC. Translating gives CASSIGPTYEQYV.

CDR3 nucleotides: TGTGCCAGCAGCTCACGTGGGCTAGCGGGACCTTACAATGAGCAGTTCTTC. Encoded protein: CASSSRGLAGPYNEQFF. The chain recombines TRBV7-9 with TRBJ2-1, with 9 bases matching TRBD2. The CDR3 has 17 amino acids. CDR1 and CDR2 (germline): SEHNR, FQNEAQ (reference sequence). V dropped 4 bases and J dropped 4; count of bases not matched to a gene: 11.

About this clone: Within the sample, other DNA sequences also encode this same CDR3. This chain connects TRBV27 to TRBJ1-2; D is possibly TRBD1 (5 bases). This CDR3 is built from 13 residues. The germline V gene has CDR1 MNHEY and CDR2 SMNVEV (reference sequence). The germline V and J ends were trimmed by 3 bases and 2 bases, with 7 bases remaining between them. In nucleotides, the CDR3 is TGTGCCAGCAGTTTCGGGGCAAACTATGGCTACACCTTC. Encoded protein: CASSFGANYGYTF.

The chain combines TRBV10-3 with TRBJ2-3; D perhaps matches TRBD2 (5 bases). V gave up 3 bases and J gave up 8 bases, with 15 bases separating them. CDR1 and CDR2 from the germline V gene are ENHRY and SYGVKD. The CDR3 is 14 amino acids. The CDR3 sequence: CAISEEGPPGTQYF. The CDR3 nucleotides are TGTGCCATCAGTGAAGAGGGCCCCCCCGGTACGCAGTATTTT.

The chain combines TRBV6-5 with TRBJ1-6; D uncertain. Germline lookup yields CDR1 MNHEY and CDR2 SVGAGI. The CDR3 consists of 16 residues. V lost 4 bases to trimming and J lost 4 bases, with 14 bases between them. In nucleotides, the CDR3 is TGTGCCAGCAGTTCGACCGTAGCAGGATATAATTCACCCCTCCACTTT. Residues: CASSSTVAGYNSPLHF.

The DNA of the CDR3 is TGTGCCAGCAGTTACTCGACCATGGCGAACACCGGGGAGCTGTTTTTT. It specifies CASSYSTMANTGELFF. This chain joins TRBV6-5 and TRBJ2-2; D gene ambiguous. Trimming removed 0 bases from V and 0 bases from J, with 8 bases in between. CDR1 is MNHEY, CDR2 SVGAGI, per germline. The CDR3 sequence is 16 residues long.

The chain combines TRBV6-5 with TRBJ1-1; TRBD1 matches 8 bases. CDR1 MNHEY and CDR2 SVGAGI come from the germline V gene. The V segment lost 4 bases and the J segment 4 bases; nucleotides outside the gene matches: 8. There are 15 residues in the CDR3. DNA of the CDR3: TGTGCCAGCAGTTTAGGCAGGGGGCTGTCCACTGAAGCTTTCTTT. Translated, it gives CASSLGRGLSTEAFF.